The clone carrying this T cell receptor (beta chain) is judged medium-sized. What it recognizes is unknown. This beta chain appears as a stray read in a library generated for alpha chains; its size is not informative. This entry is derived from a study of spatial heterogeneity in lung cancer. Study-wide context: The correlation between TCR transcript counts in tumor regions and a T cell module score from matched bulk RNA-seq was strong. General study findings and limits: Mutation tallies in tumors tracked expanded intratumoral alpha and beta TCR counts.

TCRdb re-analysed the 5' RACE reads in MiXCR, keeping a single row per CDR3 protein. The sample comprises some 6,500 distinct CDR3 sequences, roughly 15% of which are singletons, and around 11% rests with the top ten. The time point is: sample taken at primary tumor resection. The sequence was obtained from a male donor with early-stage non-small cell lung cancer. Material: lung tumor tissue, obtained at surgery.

In DNA form, the CDR3 reads TGTGCCAGCAGTTTTGCAATACCGGGAGCGACTGGCTACACCTTC. It specifies CASSFAIPGATGYTF. The J gene is TRBJ1-2, the V gene TRBV28; D uncertain. V lost 3 bases, J lost 7 bases, and 18 bases lay in between. The CDR3 extends over 15 amino acids. The V gene's germline CDR1 is MDHEN and CDR2 SYDVKM.